These 23 T cell receptor beta chains originate from one sample sequenced in a study of radiotherapy plus CTLA-4 blockade in lung cancer. Profiled with immunoSEQ multiplex PCR; TCRdb holds only in-frame clones, not every one. The table has approximately 89,000 clones, about 80% seen once. Sequences were derived from peripheral blood, sampled from a patient treated with radiotherapy plus ipilimumab. These receptors were collected from a human donor with non-small cell lung cancer that progressed on radiotherapy plus ipilimumab.

V usage is TRBV4-3 and J usage is TRBJ2-7, with 11 bases fitting TRBD2. With 2 bases clipped from V and 2 bases from J, the junction kept 5 bases outside the gene matches. CDR3 length equals 16 residues. Per germline, CDR1 LGHNA and CDR2 YSLEER. The CDR3, as DNA: TGCGCCAGCAGCCAATATAGCGGGGGGGATACCTACGAGCAGTACTTC. Translation gives CASSQYSGGDTYEQYF.

The chain employs TRBV5-6 and TRBJ1-2, with no clear D. Germline CDR1 is SGHDT and CDR2 is YYEEEE. The V end was cut by 1 base, the J end by 2 bases, with 9 bases between. The CDR3 has 14 amino acids. For the CDR3, the DNA is TGTGCCAGCAGCTTGACGGCGGTAAACTATGGCTACACCTTC. Residues: CASSLTAVNYGYTF.

V gene TRBV28 combines with J gene TRBJ1-1; D gene uncertain. Trimming left V 6 bases short and J 3 bases short, with 14 bases between. The germline V gene has CDR1 MDHEN and CDR2 SYDVKM. There are 14 residues in the CDR3. CDR3 DNA: TGTGCCAGCAGCCGAGGGAGACCCCACACTGAAGCTTTCTTT. Amino acids: CASSRGRPHTEAFF.

The DNA for the CDR3 is TGTGCCAGCAGCTTAGTGGCCTCGAACACCGGGGAGCTGTTTTTT. This encodes CASSLVASNTGELFF. The V gene is TRBV7-9, the J gene TRBJ2-2, with D uncertain. CDR3 length: 15 amino acids. Per the germline V gene, CDR1 is SEHNR and CDR2 is FQNEAQ (reference sequence). The V gene lost 1 base and the J gene lost 0 bases, with 6 bases spanning the gap.

The rearrangement links TRBV5-8 to TRBJ2-7; unclear D gene. The V gene lost 1 base and the J gene lost 8 bases, with 7 bases spanning the gap. The CDR3 extends over 11 amino acids. The germline V gene has CDR1 SGHTS and CDR2 YDEGEE. The CDR3 loop reads CASSLIDQQYF. CDR3 nucleotide sequence: TGTGCCAGCAGCTTGATCGATCAGCAGTACTTC.

This chain uses TRBV7-9 with TRBJ1-4; D not resolved. The CDR3 has 15 residues. The germline V gene has CDR1 SEHNR and CDR2 FQNEAQ (reference sequence). Trimming cost V 5 bases and J 0 bases, with 10 bases left between them. The CDR3 DNA is TGTGCCAGCAGCCCCGACACTGCAACTAATGAAAAACTGTTTTTT. Translated, it gives CASSPDTATNEKLFF.

CDR3 region: CASSLSRESYEQYF. CDR3 nucleotide sequence: TGTGCCAGCAGCTTATCCAGGGAGTCCTACGAGCAGTACTTC. The chain employs TRBV7-2 and TRBJ2-7; D is perhaps TRBD1 or TRBD2 (5 bases each). V lost 2 bases and J 1 base, leaving 9 bases between the germline ends. This CDR3 spans 14 amino acids. CDR1 SGHTA and CDR2 FQGNSA come from the germline V gene.

V and J are TRBV5-1 and TRBJ1-1; TRBD1 might be the D (5 bases). Looked up from germline, CDR1 is SGHRS and CDR2 is YFSETQ. This CDR3 comprises 13 residues. The ends were cut back, 5 bases at V and 0 bases at J, with 8 bases in the middle. The CDR3 nucleotides read TGCGCCAGCAGTGACAGCATGAACACTGAAGCTTTCTTT. Amino acid sequence: CASSDSMNTEAFF.

V usage is TRBV9 and J usage is TRBJ2-1; TRBD2 matches at 15 bases. The ends lost 2 bases at V and 9 bases at J; junction bases unmatched: 6. Germline V gives CDR1 SGDLS, CDR2 YYNGEE. The CDR3 is 16 residues long. The CDR3 region is CASSVLEGLAGGEQFF. As DNA, the CDR3 is TGTGCCAGCAGCGTTCTAGAGGGACTAGCGGGAGGTGAGCAGTTCTTC.

The chain recombines TRBV6-6 with TRBJ1-6; 8 positions match TRBD1. With 5 bases clipped from V and 4 bases from J, the junction kept 7 bases outside the gene matches. This CDR3 has 16 amino acids. The germline V gene has CDR1 MNHNY and CDR2 SVGAGI (reference sequence). The CDR3 bases are TGTGCCAGCAGTGGGGCCGACAGGGGATATAATTCACCCCTCCACTTT. It encodes CASSGADRGYNSPLHF.

This chain joins TRBV2 and TRBJ1-6, with 7 bases matching TRBD1. Germline V gene lookup returns CDR1 SNHLY and CDR2 FYNNEI. The CDR3 extends over 16 amino acids. V lost 10 bases to trimming and J lost 5 bases; unmatched junction nucleotides: 14. The CDR3 region is CATRRGQLQDNSPLHF. CDR3 DNA sequence: TGTGCCACAAGACGGGGACAGTTACAGGATAATTCACCCCTCCACTTT.

The chain links TRBV5-3 to TRBJ1-2; 8 positions match TRBD1. TRBV5-3 is an ORF for which the function is uncertain. CDR3 size: 17 residues. V shed 7 bases and J 4 bases; nucleotides not matched to a gene: 18. This CDR3 is CAREGDDRDRPPYGYTF. CDR3 nucleotide sequence: TGTGCCAGAGAGGGCGATGATCGGGACAGGCCACCCTATGGCTACACCTTC.

V usage is TRBV29-1 and J usage is TRBJ2-1; TRBD1 matches at 7 bases. Germline CDR1 SQVTM, CDR2 ANQGSEA. This CDR3 has 15 residues. Trimming cost V 3 bases and J 2 bases; bases outside gene matches: 7. CDR3 bases: TGCAGCGTTGACCAACAGGGGTCCACCTACAATGAGCAGTTCTTC. This codes for CSVDQQGSTYNEQFF.

The V gene is TRBV9, the J gene TRBJ2-7, with 9 bases fitting TRBD1. The CDR3 sequence is 15 residues long. After removal of 4 bases from V and 3 bases from J, the junction contained 8 bases not matched to a gene. The V gene's germline CDR1 is SGDLS and CDR2 YYNGEE. The CDR3 nucleotides read TGTGCCAGCAGCAAAGAACCGGGACAGGGCTACGAGCAGTACTTC. It encodes CASSKEPGQGYEQYF.

This clone appeared once. The rearrangement joins TRBV6-5 to TRBJ1-3; D is perhaps TRBD1 (5 bases). Germline CDR1 and CDR2: MNHEY and SVGAGI. Trimming took off 10 bases at V and 2 bases at J, with 18 bases between the two ends. CDR3 size: 15 residues. The CDR3 nucleotides are TGTGCCACCCATCGGGGCAATGCCCCTGGAAACACCATATATTTT. This gives the protein CATHRGNAPGNTIYF.

This rearrangement joins TRBV7-8 to TRBJ2-5, with a tentative D call TRBD2 (6 bases). CDR1 and CDR2 from the germline V gene are SGHVS and FQNEAQ. V lost 5 bases to trimming and J lost 5 bases, with 18 bases between them. The CDR3 loop spans 15 amino acids. CDR3 amino acids: CASSRDSGRGETQYF. CDR3 nucleotide sequence: TGTGCCAGCAGCCGTGACAGTGGTCGGGGGGAGACCCAGTACTTC.

The J gene is TRBJ1-5, the V gene TRBV4-1; 9 nucleotides agree with TRBD1. The V segment lost 0 bases and the J segment 4 bases; nucleotides outside the gene matches: 4. This CDR3 spans 16 amino acids. The germline V gene has CDR1 MGHRA and CDR2 YSYEKL. As DNA, the CDR3 is TGCGCCAGCAGCCAAGAAGGGGGACAGGGTAATCAGCCCCAGCATTTT. Residues: CASSQEGGQGNQPQHF.

This clone was seen only once. The chain couples TRBV6-5 to TRBJ2-5; D is uncertain. V was pared by 2 bases and J by 1 base, with 11 bases between. Germline values: CDR1 MNHEY, CDR2 SVGAGI. CDR3 length equals 15 residues. As DNA, the CDR3 is TGTGCCAGCAGTTACCTACACAGAGTCCAAGAGACCCAGTACTTC. Translation: CASSYLHRVQETQYF.

Regarding this clone: The same CDR3 can be traced to other DNA sequences in this sample. The J gene is TRBJ2-3, the V gene TRBV5-1; TRBD2 matches at 8 bases. CDR1 and CDR2 (germline): SGHRS, YFSETQ. V was clipped by 0 bases and J by 6 bases; unmatched bases: 3. The CDR3 sequence is 14 residues long. CDR3 residues: CASSLGQRGDTQYF. In nucleotides, the CDR3 is TGCGCCAGCAGCTTGGGGCAGCGGGGGGATACGCAGTATTTT.

The chain carries TRBV4-2 and TRBJ2-5; no definite D call. The CDR3 is 12 residues long. V lost 4 bases to trimming and J lost 5 bases, with 8 bases between them. CDR1 LGHNA and CDR2 YNFKEQ come from the germline V gene. The CDR3 reads CASSPSRETQYF. The CDR3 DNA follows: TGTGCCAGCAGCCCAAGCCGGGAGACCCAGTACTTC.

V and J are TRBV7-6 and TRBJ1-5, with D perhaps matching TRBD1 (5 bases). CDR1 and CDR2 from the germline V gene are SGHVS and FNYEAQ. The V end was cut by 1 base, the J end by 7 bases, with 11 bases between. The CDR3 runs 14 residues. In DNA form, the CDR3 reads TGTGCCAGCAGCTTAGTGGGCGGGGGACAGCCCCAGCATTTT. This translates into CASSLVGGGQPQHF. Using reference TRBV7-6 and TRBJ1-5 for the parts outside the CDR3, the full variable domain is GAGVSQSPRYKVTKRGQDVALRCDPISGHVSLYWYRQALGQGPEFLTYFNYEAQQDKSGLPNDRFSAERPEGSISTLTIQRTEQRDSAMYRCASSLVGGGQPQHFGDGTRLSIL.

This clone appeared a few times. J is TRBJ1-5 and V is TRBV19, with D unclear. CDR1 is LNHDA and CDR2 is SQIVND in the germline V gene (reference sequence). This CDR3 has 15 residues. V was clipped by 5 bases and J by 0 bases, with 11 bases between them. CDR3 sequence reads: CASSYLLNSNQPQHF. As DNA, the CDR3 is TGTGCCAGTAGTTACCTCTTAAATAGCAATCAGCCCCAGCATTTT.

The table lists this clone with a count of one. The chain links TRBV7-9 to TRBJ2-3, with 7 bases lining up with TRBD1. The CDR3 sequence is 16 residues long. Germline CDR1 reads SEHNR; CDR2 reads FQNEAQ (reference sequence). Trimming took 5 bases from V and 3 from J; bases not matched to a gene: 11. The CDR3 sequence is CASSPRQGLLTDTQYF. CDR3 DNA: TGTGCCAGCAGCCCCAGACAGGGCCTTTTGACAGATACGCAGTATTTT.